Presented here are 32 T cell receptor beta chains from one specimen sequenced in a study of T cell changes during pregnancy in multiple sclerosis. This table comes from immunoSEQ multiplex PCR, and its TCRdb copy is limited to in-frame clones, with some not included. Among some 50,000 clones, 91% were seen once, and the ten largest hold 2.9%. Sequences were derived from CD8+ T cells from peripheral blood mononuclear cells, sampled in the second trimester of pregnancy. The receptors shown here come from a female donor with multiple sclerosis, enrolled in a pregnancy study.

The chain combines TRBV13 with TRBJ1-2, with a weak D call TRBD1 (6 bases). Germline V gene lookup returns CDR1 PRHDT and CDR2 FYEKMQ (reference sequence). V was pared by 3 bases and J by 6 bases, with 14 bases between. The CDR3 has 14 amino acids. CDR3 sequence: CASSFGRGVHGYTF. The CDR3 DNA reads TGTGCCAGCAGCTTCGGCAGGGGAGTTCATGGCTACACCTTC. Filled out from reference TRBV13 and TRBJ1-2, the complete variable domain reads AAGVIQSPRHLIKEKRETATLKCYPIPRHDTVYWYQQGPGQDPQFLISFYEKMQSDKGSIPDRFSAQQFSDYHSELNMSSLELGDSALYFCASSFGRGVHGYTFGSGTRLTVV.

This clone was seen only once. The CDR3, as DNA: TGTGCCATCAGTGATTCCTTTTCCGACAGGGCTAACTATGGCTACACCTTC. Translated, it gives CAISDSFSDRANYGYTF. V gene TRBV10-3 combines with J gene TRBJ1-2; 7 bases agree with TRBD1. CDR3 length: 17 amino acids. Per the germline V gene, CDR1 is ENHRY and CDR2 is SYGVKD. V lost 3 bases and J lost 0; bases outside the gene matches: 10.

The chain carries TRBV19 and TRBJ1-2; 7 nucleotides match TRBD1. After removal of 5 bases from V and 3 bases from J, the junction contained 9 bases not matched to a gene. The CDR3 sequence is 15 residues long. Germline V gene sequence: CDR1 LNHDA, CDR2 SQIVND (reference sequence). The CDR3 sequence: CASSLPEQGYYGYTF. The CDR3, as DNA: TGTGCCAGTAGTCTACCTGAACAGGGGTACTATGGCTACACCTTC.

The chain couples TRBV27 to TRBJ2-1; 7 bases line up with TRBD1. After removal of 3 bases from V and 10 bases from J, the junction contained 6 bases not matched to a gene. The CDR3 spans 13 residues. Per the germline V gene, CDR1 is MNHEY and CDR2 is SMNVEV (reference sequence). The CDR3 sequence: CASSFGTGVEQFF. CDR3 nucleotides: TGTGCCAGCAGTTTCGGTACAGGGGTCGAGCAGTTCTTC.

The chain couples TRBV15 to TRBJ1-2; 10 bases map to TRBD1. The V and J ends lost 7 bases and 2 bases, in that order; junction bases with no gene match: 10. The CDR3 is 16 residues long. Germline assignment: CDR1 LNHNV and CDR2 YYDKDF (reference sequence). CDR3 bases: TGTGCCACCACCAAGAGGAGACAGGGGGCCAACTATGGCTACACCTTC. This sequence encodes CATTKRRQGANYGYTF.

The rearrangement links TRBV7-6 to TRBJ1-1; D ambiguous. CDR1 is SGHVS, CDR2 FNYEAQ, per germline. The V gene lost 5 bases and the J gene lost 5 bases, with 15 bases spanning the gap. The CDR3 loop spans 14 amino acids. The CDR3, as DNA: TGTGCCAGCAGCCCCAGCGGTGAAAGGACTGAAGCTTTCTTT. This gives the protein CASSPSGERTEAFF.

This chain uses TRBV6-5 with TRBJ1-2, with a tentative D call TRBD1 (5 bases). Trimming removed 4 bases at V and 3 bases at J, with 18 bases between. CDR3 length: 16 amino acids. Per the germline V gene, CDR1 is MNHEY and CDR2 is SVGAGI. The CDR3 protein is CASSFLAVQGHYGYTF. In DNA form, the CDR3 reads TGTGCCAGCAGTTTCCTCGCTGTGCAGGGCCACTATGGCTACACCTTC.

The chain employs TRBV9 and TRBJ2-5, with 8 bases identical to TRBD2. The CDR3 contains 14 residues. V was pared by 3 bases and J by 10 bases, with 11 bases of the junction left unmatched. Germline V gene data show CDR1 as SGDLS and CDR2 as YYNGEE. CDR3 DNA sequence: TGTGCCAGCAGCGCCGGGGGGGCCGGGGAGGACCAGTACTTC. Translated, it gives CASSAGGAGEDQYF.

The gene calls are TRBV9 and TRBJ2-7; D is perhaps TRBD2 (5 bases). Trimming took 2 bases from V and 0 from J, leaving 12 bases between them. The CDR3 loop spans 15 amino acids. Germline V CDR1 and CDR2: SGDLS, YYNGEE. The CDR3 loop is CASSVFPGYSYEQYF. The CDR3 DNA is TGTGCCAGCAGCGTCTTCCCGGGATACTCCTACGAGCAGTACTTC.

The rearrangement uses TRBV12-5 and TRBJ2-2; 8 bases align to TRBD1. V shed 5 bases and J 6 bases; nucleotides not matched to a gene: 11. Per germline, CDR1 LGHNT and CDR2 FRNRAP. The CDR3 runs 16 residues. CDR3 in DNA: TGTGCTAGTGGTACCATTGACAGGGGAGTCGCCGGGGAGCTGTTTTTT. Translation gives CASGTIDRGVAGELFF.

V usage is TRBV2 and J usage is TRBJ2-7; perhaps TRBD1 as D (5 bases). CDR3 length: 12 amino acids. V was clipped by 8 bases and J by 5 bases, with 13 bases between them. Germline V CDR1 and CDR2: SNHLY, FYNNEI. CDR3 sequence: CASHQGTHEQYF. In DNA, the CDR3 is TGTGCCAGCCACCAGGGCACCCACGAGCAGTACTTC. The entire variable domain, with the rest obtained from reference TRBV2 and TRBJ2-7, is as follows: EPEVTQTPSHQVTQMGQEVILRCVPISNHLYFYWYRQILGQKVEFLVSFYNNEISEKSEIFDDQFSVERPDGSNFTLKIRSTKLEDSAMYFCASHQGTHEQYFGPGTRLTVT.

The V and J genes are TRBV13 and TRBJ2-5; possible D gene TRBD2, 5 bases. The V end lost 5 bases, the J end lost 5 bases, and 15 bases lay between the germline ends. This CDR3 region has 14 residues. Germline V gives CDR1 PRHDT, CDR2 FYEKMQ (reference sequence). The DNA of the CDR3 is TGTGCCAGCAGCCAAGGTGGCACGGGGGAGACCCAGTACTTC. Encoded protein: CASSQGGTGETQYF.

The J gene is TRBJ1-2, the V gene TRBV29-1; 7 bases line up with TRBD1. Germline CDR1 SQVTM, CDR2 ANQGSEA. This CDR3 spans 15 amino acids. J was trimmed by 8 bases and V by 5 bases; bases with no gene match: 17. DNA of the CDR3: TGCAGCGTTCTCCCCATCCTACCGCGACAGGGCGGCTACACCTTC. This codes for CSVLPILPRQGGYTF.

This clone has only one observation. The chain uses TRBV27 and TRBJ2-2, with D possibly being TRBD1 (5 bases). The CDR3 contains 20 residues. Per the germline V gene, CDR1 is MNHEY and CDR2 is SMNVEV (reference sequence). V lost 2 bases, J lost 6 bases, and 28 bases lay in between. CDR3 amino acids: CASSLVARSFGASAAGELFF. CDR3 nucleotides: TGTGCCAGCAGTTTAGTCGCCCGCAGTTTTGGGGCAAGCGCTGCCGGGGAGCTGTTTTTT.

The J gene is TRBJ2-1, the V gene TRBV7-8; TRBD2 matches at 7 bases. From germline, CDR1 is SGHVS and CDR2 FQNEAQ. The CDR3 sequence is 16 residues long. J was trimmed by 4 bases and V by 5 bases; bases with no gene match: 11. CDR3 nucleotide sequence: TGTGCCAGCAGCCCGCAGCGGCTAGCGGTTTACAATGAGCAGTTCTTC. This gives the protein CASSPQRLAVYNEQFF.

The genes are TRBV11-2 and TRBJ2-3; unclear D gene. V was cut by 0 bases and J by 2 bases, with 9 bases left in between. Germline V gene data show CDR1 as SGHAT and CDR2 as FQNNGV. The CDR3 contains 15 residues. CDR3 sequence: CASSLEHYPTDTQYF. CDR3 DNA sequence: TGTGCCAGCAGCTTAGAGCACTACCCCACAGATACGCAGTATTTT.

The V gene is TRBV27, the J gene TRBJ1-6; D may be TRBD1 (5 bases). Trimming removed 2 bases at V and 4 bases at J, with 9 bases between. Germline V CDR1 and CDR2: MNHEY, SMNVEV (reference sequence). This CDR3 is 15 amino acids long. Here the CDR3 DNA reads TGTGCCAGCAGTTTAGGGGGGGGGTATAATTCACCCCTCCACTTT. Encoded protein: CASSLGGGYNSPLHF.

The genes are TRBV6-7 and TRBJ2-3; D is perhaps TRBD1 (5 bases). TRBV6-7 carries the ORF label, with uncertain function. The CDR3 length is 23 residues. V dropped 4 bases and J dropped 1 base, with 36 bases sitting between them. CDR3 amino acids: CASSSRQIADDRYTIMRTDTQYF. CDR3 bases: TGTGCCAGCAGTTCAAGACAGATCGCCGATGACCGATATACGATAATGCGCACAGATACGCAGTATTTT.

V and J are TRBV5-1 and TRBJ2-4, with a weak D call TRBD2 (7 bases). This CDR3 has 15 residues. CDR1 and CDR2 (germline): SGHRS, YFSETQ. Deletions cut 2 bases from V and 5 bases from J, with 14 bases between. For the CDR3, the DNA is TGCGCCAGCAGCTTAACGGGGGGCCGGGAAAACATTCAGTACTTC. Translating gives CASSLTGGRENIQYF.

This sequence joins TRBV6-4 and TRBJ2-5, with 11 positions matching TRBD2. CDR1 is MRHNA and CDR2 is SNTAGT in the germline V gene. J was trimmed by 0 bases and V by 4 bases; bases with no gene match: 1. The CDR3 is 15 residues long. Written as DNA, the CDR3 is TGTGCCAGCAGTGCACTAGCGGGGGACCAAGAGACCCAGTACTTC. This translates into CASSALAGDQETQYF.

This rearrangement joins TRBV5-4 to TRBJ2-1, with D perhaps TRBD2 (5 bases). This CDR3 has 13 amino acids. Germline V CDR1 and CDR2: SGHNT, YYREEE (reference sequence). V was trimmed by 0 bases and J by 8 bases, leaving 9 bases between them. The CDR3 spells CASSLDGGDEQFF. The CDR3 DNA sequence: TGTGCCAGCAGCTTGGATGGAGGCGATGAGCAGTTCTTC. The full variable domain, with the rest looked up from reference TRBV5-4 and TRBJ2-1, is ETGVTQSPTHLIKTRGQQVTLRCSSQSGHNTVSWYQQALGQGPQFIFQYYREEENGRGNFPPRFSGLQFPNYSSELNVNALELDDSALYLCASSLDGGDEQFFGPGTRLTVL.

The chain joins TRBV9 to TRBJ2-7; 12 positions match TRBD1. The CDR3 is made up of 15 amino acids. The junction had 0 bases not matched to a gene; V was cut back by 0 bases and J by 2 bases. Germline CDR1 is SGDLS and CDR2 is YYNGEE. Written as DNA, the CDR3 is TGTGCCAGCAGCGTAGGGGACAGGGGGCCCTACGAGCAGTACTTC. Translation gives CASSVGDRGPYEQYF.

The chain recombines TRBV4-1 with TRBJ2-1, with TRBD2 matching 9 bases. Losses at the gene ends were 4 bases for V and 4 bases for J; bases not matched to a gene: 8. CDR1 and CDR2 (germline): MGHRA, YSYEKL. The CDR3 is made up of 16 amino acids. CDR3 coding DNA: TGCGCCAGCAGCCCGCCGGGACTAGCCAAATACAATGAGCAGTTCTTC. It yields the protein CASSPPGLAKYNEQFF.

The CDR3 protein is CASSLAGSGGVGETQYF. Written as DNA, the CDR3 is TGTGCCAGCAGCTTAGCTGGTAGCGGGGGCGTGGGAGAGACCCAGTACTTC. The chain couples TRBV11-2 to TRBJ2-5; TRBD2 agrees at 9 bases. The germline CDR1 and CDR2 sequences are SGHAT and FQNNGV. The CDR3 is made up of 17 amino acids. Trimming at V came to 1 base and at J to 4 bases, leaving 10 bases not matched to a gene.

This clone was detected only a few times. The chain couples TRBV13 to TRBJ1-1, with 9 bases identical to TRBD1. Germline CDR1 reads PRHDT; CDR2 reads FYEKMQ (reference sequence). This CDR3 region has 12 residues. J gave up 8 bases and V 5 bases, and 3 bases lay outside the gene matches. DNA of the CDR3: TGTGCCAGCAGCCCGGGGACAGGGGAAGCTTTCTTT. This sequence encodes CASSPGTGEAFF.

J is TRBJ2-7 and V is TRBV9; 7 bases are shared with TRBD1. Germline-derived CDR1 and CDR2 are SGDLS and YYNGEE. The CDR3 totals 17 residues. V dropped 5 bases and J dropped 2; count of bases not matched to a gene: 16. CDR3 region: CASRIVQYGDSAYEQYF. In DNA form, the CDR3 reads TGTGCCAGCAGAATAGTCCAATATGGGGACAGCGCCTACGAGCAGTACTTC.

The V and J genes are TRBV5-6 and TRBJ2-7, with 8 nucleotides matching TRBD1. Germline V gene data show CDR1 as SGHDT and CDR2 as YYEEEE. Germline trimming cut 2 bases from V and 0 bases from J; bases unmatched to any gene: 7. CDR3 size: 16 residues. DNA for the CDR3: TGTGCCAGCAGCTTCCGGACAGGGAGGAACTCCTACGAGCAGTACTTC. Amino acids: CASSFRTGRNSYEQYF. The full variable domain, its missing parts supplied by reference TRBV5-6 and TRBJ2-7, is DAGVTQSPTHLIKTRGQQVTLRCSPKSGHDTVSWYQQALGQGPQFIFQYYEEEERQRGNFPDRFSGHQFPNYSSELNVNALLLGDSALYLCASSFRTGRNSYEQYFGPGTRLTVT.

The V gene is TRBV7-6, the J gene TRBJ1-1; 7 positions match TRBD1. The CDR3 extends over 13 amino acids. In germline, CDR1 is SGHVS, CDR2 FNYEAQ. J gave up 1 base and V 11 bases, and 7 bases lay outside the gene matches. CDR3 DNA: TGTGCCTGCCGCGACAGGGCGAACACTGAAGCTTTCTTT. Its protein product is CACRDRANTEAFF.

CDR3 DNA: TGTGCCAGCAGCTTATATTCCGCCTACGAGCAGTACTTC. Its protein is CASSLYSAYEQYF. The J gene is TRBJ2-7, the V gene TRBV11-1; D is unclear. Germline loops: CDR1 SGHAT, CDR2 FQDESV (reference sequence). CDR3 length: 13 residues. The germline V and J ends were trimmed by 2 bases and 2 bases, with 7 bases remaining between them.

By its share, this clone is large. V gene TRBV11-2 combines with J gene TRBJ1-5, with a possible D match to TRBD1 (5 bases). The germline V gene encodes CDR1 SGHAT and CDR2 FQNNGV. The CDR3 runs to 15 residues. Trimming shortened V by 0 bases and J by 5 bases, and 11 bases separated the two germline ends. The CDR3 bases are TGTGCCAGCAGCTTAGATTTTGGGGGGTATCAGCCCCAGCATTTT. Residues: CASSLDFGGYQPQHF. Drawing the rest from reference TRBV11-2 and TRBJ1-5, the complete variable domain is EAGVAQSPRYKIIEKRQSVAFWCNPISGHATLYWYQQILGQGPKLLIQFQNNGVVDDSQLPKDRFSAERLKGVDSTLKIQPAKLEDSAVYLCASSLDFGGYQPQHFGDGTRLSIL.

The chain joins TRBV7-8 to TRBJ1-2; maybe TRBD1 (5 bases). Per germline, CDR1 SGHVS and CDR2 FQNEAQ. The CDR3 loop spans 11 amino acids. V lost 6 bases and J lost 6, with 8 bases in between. Here the CDR3 DNA reads TGTGCCAGCAGAGGGGAGGATGGCTACACCTTC. Protein product: CASRGEDGYTF.

This clone occurred once. The chain combines TRBV20-1 with TRBJ2-1; D is undetermined. The length of the CDR3 is 11 residues. V was cut by 3 bases and J by 8 bases, with 8 bases left in between. Germline CDR1 is DFQATT and CDR2 is SNEGSKA (reference sequence). CDR3 amino acids: CSASSFDEQFF. As DNA, the CDR3 is TGCAGTGCTAGCTCCTTTGATGAGCAGTTCTTC.